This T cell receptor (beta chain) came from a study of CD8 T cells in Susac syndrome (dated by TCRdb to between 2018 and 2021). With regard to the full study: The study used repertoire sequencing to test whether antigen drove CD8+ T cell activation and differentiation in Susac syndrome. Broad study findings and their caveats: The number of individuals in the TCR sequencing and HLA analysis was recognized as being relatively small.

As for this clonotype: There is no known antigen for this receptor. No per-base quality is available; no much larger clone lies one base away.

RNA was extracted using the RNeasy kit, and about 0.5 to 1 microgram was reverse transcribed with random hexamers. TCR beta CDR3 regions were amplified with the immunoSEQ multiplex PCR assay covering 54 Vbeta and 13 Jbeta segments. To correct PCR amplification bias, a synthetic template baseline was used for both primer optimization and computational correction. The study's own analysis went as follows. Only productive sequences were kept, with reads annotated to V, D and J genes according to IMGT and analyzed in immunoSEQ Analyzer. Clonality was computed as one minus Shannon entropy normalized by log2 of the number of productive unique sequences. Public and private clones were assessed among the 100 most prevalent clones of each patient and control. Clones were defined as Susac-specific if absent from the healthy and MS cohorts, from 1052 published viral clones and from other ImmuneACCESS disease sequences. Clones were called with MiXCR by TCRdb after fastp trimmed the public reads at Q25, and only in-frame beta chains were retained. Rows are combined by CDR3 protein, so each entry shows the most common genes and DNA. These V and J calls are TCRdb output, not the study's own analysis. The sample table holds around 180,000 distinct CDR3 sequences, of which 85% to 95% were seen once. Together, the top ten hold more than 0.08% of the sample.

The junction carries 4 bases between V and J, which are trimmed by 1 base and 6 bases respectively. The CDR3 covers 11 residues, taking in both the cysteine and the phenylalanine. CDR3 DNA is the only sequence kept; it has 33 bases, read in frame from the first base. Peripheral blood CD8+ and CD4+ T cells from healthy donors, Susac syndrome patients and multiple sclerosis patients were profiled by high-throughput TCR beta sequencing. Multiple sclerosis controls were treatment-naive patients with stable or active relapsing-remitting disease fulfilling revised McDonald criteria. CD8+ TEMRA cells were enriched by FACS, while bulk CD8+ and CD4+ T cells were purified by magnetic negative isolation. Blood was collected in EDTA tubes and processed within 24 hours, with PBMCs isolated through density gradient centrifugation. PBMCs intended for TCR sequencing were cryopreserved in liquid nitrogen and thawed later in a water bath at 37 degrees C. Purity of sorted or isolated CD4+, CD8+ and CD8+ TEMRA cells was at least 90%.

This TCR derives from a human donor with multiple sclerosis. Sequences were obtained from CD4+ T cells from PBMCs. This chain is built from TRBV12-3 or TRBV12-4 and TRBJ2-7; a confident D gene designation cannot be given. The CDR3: CASSLVREQYF. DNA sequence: TGTGCCAGCAGTTTAGTGCGCGAGCAGTACTTC.